The clone carrying this T cell receptor beta chain was observed at least ten times. As to time point: before trial treatment. Treatment combined nivolumab, ipilimumab, aspirin, low-dose cyclophosphamide and low-dose radiotherapy in a dose-escalation trial. This sample stems from a study of low-dose radiotherapy and immunotherapy resistance in tumors. Alpha and beta chains were covered, as first-strand cDNA relied on TRAV- and TRBV-specific primers. Amplification, which lasted 15 to 20 PCR cycles, used a constant-region primer and V-primer adapter to amplify TCRs. In TCRdb, the reads were re-called with MiXCR into one record per CDR3 protein. In the table there are about 60,000 distinct CDR3 sequences, 20% to 25% of which are singletons. The trim removed 6 bases at V and 1 base at J, leaving 7 bases unmatched. The CDR3 length is 15 residues. The germline V gene encodes CDR1 SNHLY and CDR2 FYNNEI.

The chain carries TRBV2 and TRBJ1-1, with TRBD1 matching 8 bases. The TCR was taken from a male donor with prostate cancer. The source material was PBMCs, sampled before treatment. The CDR3 DNA is TGTGCCAGCAGCCACCGGACAGGGCCGAACACTGAAGCTTTCTTT. Amino acids: CASSHRTGPNTEAFF.